This TCR beta chain was recorded in a study of response to subunit inactivated influenza vaccine. Study-wide points: There was a suggestion from the authors that each seasonal influenza vaccination recruits few new T cells.

In its sample, this clonotype was seen many times. The antigen remains unidentified. V was cut by 3 bases and J by 6 bases, with 13 bases left in between. The germline CDR1 and CDR2 sequences are DFQATT and SNEGSKA (reference sequence). CDR3 length: 13 residues. TCRdb reanalysed the RT-PCR reads using MiXCR and keeps one entry per CDR3 protein. Of over 150,000 distinct CDR3 sequences in the sample, approximately 10% were seen once. Sequencing used non-naive T cells sorted from PBMCs, obtained about 40 days after vaccination. The source of this sequence is a man aged 45-60 years who received an inactivated influenza vaccine. The chain recombines TRBV20-1 with TRBJ2-3; D unclear. CDR3 sequence: CSASMAIWDTQYF. In DNA form, the CDR3 reads TGCAGTGCTAGTATGGCTATTTGGGATACGCAGTATTTT.